The rows below give T cell receptor beta chains drawn from one sample of a study of CD8 T cells in ankylosing spondylitis. Via MiXCR, TCRdb re-called the 5' RACE reads, giving one row per CDR3 protein. The sample gives about 800,000 distinct CDR3 sequences, about 11% of which show up once; 0.51% is in the top ten. Sequenced: blood, either unsorted or a sorted T cell fraction (not recorded which). The receptors here all came from a male donor with ankylosing spondylitis. Both conserved end residues are part of each CDR3. D genes are given only for firm matches. Expanded clones are given a class, and other clones once, few, many or no size at all.

J: TRBJ2-7
V: TRBV6-1
D: TRBD1
length: 15
size: few
DNA: TGTGCCAGCACCGCACCCGGACAGGGTTCCCACGAGCAGTACTTC
CDR3: CASTAPGQGSHEQYF

J: TRBJ1-2
V: TRBV7-2
D: .
length: 13
size: few
DNA: TGTGCCAGCAGCTTACAGGCGACACATGGCTACACCTTC
CDR3: CASSLQATHGYTF

J: TRBJ1-1
V: TRBV5-1
D: .
length: 13
size: many
DNA: TGCGCCAGCAGCTCGACGGACGGAGCTGAAGCTTTCTTT
CDR3: CASSSTDGAEAFF

J: TRBJ1-2
V: TRBV9
D: .
length: 15
size: .
DNA: TGTGCCAGCAGCGTTATGGAGGGGGTAGGATATGGCTACACCTTC
CDR3: CASSVMEGVGYGYTF

J: TRBJ2-1
V: TRBV5-1
D: TRBD2
length: 14
size: few
DNA: TGCGCCAGCAGCTTTACTAGCGGGAGACATGAGCAGTTCTTC
CDR3: CASSFTSGRHEQFF

J: TRBJ2-1
V: TRBV2
D: TRBD2
length: 15
size: .
DNA: TGTGCCAGCACCGCGGGACTAGCGATTTACAATGAGCAGTTCTTC
CDR3: CASTAGLAIYNEQFF

J: TRBJ2-1
V: TRBV20-1
D: TRBD2
length: 16
size: .
DNA: TGCAGTGCTAGAGCCCCGGGACTAGCATCCCACAATGAGCAGTTCTTC
CDR3: CSARAPGLASHNEQFF

J: TRBJ1-1
V: TRBV7-3
D: .
length: 13
size: .
DNA: TGTGCCAGCAGCACAGATCCGGGGACTGAAGCTTTCTTT
CDR3: CASSTDPGTEAFF

J: TRBJ2-2
V: TRBV10-3
D: .
length: 13
size: .
DNA: TGTGCCATCTTGAGACTAAACACCGGGGAGCTGTTTTTT
CDR3: CAILRLNTGELFF

J: TRBJ1-3
V: TRBV28
D: .
length: 15
size: .
DNA: TGTGCCAGCGGGGTTTTGGCCTACTCTGGAAACACCATATATTTT
CDR3: CASGVLAYSGNTIYF

J: TRBJ2-5
V: TRBV28
D: TRBD1
length: 15
size: few
DNA: TGTGCCAGCAGTCCGTGGACAGGGTATGGGGAGACCCAGTACTTC
CDR3: CASSPWTGYGETQYF

J: TRBJ2-1
V: TRBV20-1
D: .
length: 16
size: .
DNA: TGCAGTGCTAGAGATCTTAGCGTAAGGGCCTACAATGAGCAGTTCTTC
CDR3: CSARDLSVRAYNEQFF

J: TRBJ2-7
V: TRBV5-1
D: TRBD2
length: 14
size: many
DNA: TGTGCCAGCAGCTTGGGGGGGAATTCCTACGAGCAGTACTTC
CDR3: CASSLGGNSYEQYF

J: TRBJ1-2
V: TRBV2
D: .
length: 13
size: few
DNA: TGTGCCAGCAGTTTGAAACAGGATTATGGCTACACCTTC
CDR3: CASSLKQDYGYTF

J: TRBJ1-3
V: TRBV10-3
D: TRBD1
length: 16
size: .
DNA: TGTGCCATCAGTATGACAGGGCCCAGCTCTGGAAACACCATATATTTT
CDR3: CAISMTGPSSGNTIYF

J: TRBJ2-3
V: TRBV7-8
D: TRBD2
length: 15
size: .
DNA: TGTGCCAGCAGCGCCCGTAGCGGGGTGCAGGGTACGCAGTATTTT
CDR3: CASSARSGVQGTQYF

J: TRBJ2-3
V: TRBV29-1
D: .
length: 11
size: few
DNA: TGCAGCGGGGGCCTCCTTGGTACGCAGTATTTT
CDR3: CSGGLLGTQYF

J: TRBJ2-5
V: TRBV29-1
D: .
length: 15
size: .
DNA: TGCAGCGTTGAACAGGGCCTCGTGATCGGAGAGACCCAGTACTTC
CDR3: CSVEQGLVIGETQYF

J: TRBJ2-1
V: TRBV20-1
D: .
length: 15
size: many
DNA: TGCAGTGCCGCAAGGAGGTCCTTTATTGACAATGAGCAGTTCTTC
CDR3: CSAARRSFIDNEQFF

J: TRBJ1-5
V: TRBV19
D: .
length: 14
size: .
DNA: TGTGCCAGTAGTATGGGGCAGGGTTGGCAGCCCCAGCATTTT
CDR3: CASSMGQGWQPQHF

J: TRBJ2-1
V: TRBV20-1
D: .
length: 15
size: many
DNA: TGCAGTGCGAGGGACCCCTCGAGCTCCTACAATGAGCAGTTCTTC
CDR3: CSARDPSSSYNEQFF

J: TRBJ1-1
V: TRBV20-1
D: TRBD1
length: 13
size: .
DNA: TGCAGTCCATGGCGGGACAGGAACACTGAAGCTTTCTTT
CDR3: CSPWRDRNTEAFF

J: TRBJ2-3
V: TRBV9
D: .
length: 14
size: .
DNA: TGTGCCAGCAGCCCGACGCTGCGGACAGATACGCAGTATTTT
CDR3: CASSPTLRTDTQYF

J: TRBJ2-2
V: TRBV24-1
D: .
length: 14
size: .
DNA: TGTGCCACCAGTCAATCAAGGAACACCGGGGAGCTGTTTTTT
CDR3: CATSQSRNTGELFF

J: TRBJ1-3
V: TRBV11-2
D: .
length: 13
size: .
DNA: TGTGCCGCCGCCCGGGGAGTTGGAAACACCATATATTTT
CDR3: CAAARGVGNTIYF

J: TRBJ1-5
V: TRBV24-1
D: .
length: 14
size: .
DNA: TGTGCCACCAGTGATTTGAGGGGCACTCAGCCCCAGCATTTT
CDR3: CATSDLRGTQPQHF

J: TRBJ1-1
V: TRBV29-1
D: .
length: 13
size: .
DNA: TGCAGCGTTGTGGGGATTGTGAACACTGAAGCTTTCTTT
CDR3: CSVVGIVNTEAFF

J: TRBJ2-2
V: TRBV4-3
D: .
length: 15
size: .
DNA: TGCGCCAGCAGCCAAGAGGGGGGACAGACCGGGGAGCTGTTTTTT
CDR3: CASSQEGGQTGELFF

J: TRBJ1-1
V: TRBV20-1
D: TRBD1
length: 11
size: many
DNA: TGCAGTGCGCATACAGGGGCTGAAGCTTTCTTT
CDR3: CSAHTGAEAFF

J: TRBJ2-7
V: TRBV5-1
D: .
length: 14
size: many
DNA: TGCGCCAGCAGCTTGGGTTCCGGGACCTACGAGCAGTACTTC
CDR3: CASSLGSGTYEQYF

J: TRBJ1-2
V: TRBV5-1
D: .
length: 14
size: .
DNA: TGCGCCAGCAGCCGGTCCTCCTACGAGGATGGCTACACCTTC
CDR3: CASSRSSYEDGYTF

J: TRBJ1-5
V: TRBV18
D: TRBD1
length: 17
size: .
DNA: TGTGCCAGCTCACCACCCGGGACAGCAATTGGCAATCAGCCCCAGCATTTT
CDR3: CASSPPGTAIGNQPQHF

J: TRBJ2-2
V: TRBV12-3/TRBV12-4
D: .
length: 14
size: .
DNA: TGTGCCAGCAGTCCACCCGGACTATCCGGGGAGCTGTTTTTT
CDR3: CASSPPGLSGELFF

J: TRBJ1-1
V: TRBV20-1
D: .
length: 13
size: .
DNA: TGCAGTGCTAGAGCTACGATCAGGTCTGAAGCTTTCTTT
CDR3: CSARATIRSEAFF

J: TRBJ1-1
V: TRBV4-1
D: TRBD1
length: 16
size: .
DNA: TGCGCCAGCAGCCAACGCACAGGGGGTTCGAACACTGAAGCTTTCTTT
CDR3: CASSQRTGGSNTEAFF

J: TRBJ2-2
V: TRBV3-1
D: TRBD2
length: 15
size: .
DNA: TGTGCCAGCAGCCCCTTCGGGAGGGACACCGGGGAGCTGTTTTTT
CDR3: CASSPFGRDTGELFF

J: TRBJ2-2
V: TRBV7-2
D: .
length: 16
size: .
DNA: TGTGCCAGCAGCTTACATCATCTCTTGAACACCGGGGAGCTGTTTTTT
CDR3: CASSLHHLLNTGELFF